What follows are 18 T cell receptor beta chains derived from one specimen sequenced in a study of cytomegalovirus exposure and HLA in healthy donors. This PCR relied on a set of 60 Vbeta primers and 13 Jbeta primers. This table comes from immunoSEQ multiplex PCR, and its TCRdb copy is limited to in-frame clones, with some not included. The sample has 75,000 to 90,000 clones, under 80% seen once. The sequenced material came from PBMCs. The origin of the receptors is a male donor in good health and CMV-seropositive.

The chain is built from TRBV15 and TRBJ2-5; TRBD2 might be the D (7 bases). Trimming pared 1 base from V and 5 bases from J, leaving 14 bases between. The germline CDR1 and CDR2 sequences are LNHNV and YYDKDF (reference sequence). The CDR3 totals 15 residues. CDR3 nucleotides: TGTGCCACCAGCAGAGGGAGGGGGGGCCGGGAGACCCAGTACTTC. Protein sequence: CATSRGRGGRETQYF.

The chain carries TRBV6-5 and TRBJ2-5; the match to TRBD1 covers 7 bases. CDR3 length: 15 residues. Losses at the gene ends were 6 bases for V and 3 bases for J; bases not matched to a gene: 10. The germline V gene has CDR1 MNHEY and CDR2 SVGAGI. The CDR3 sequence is CASRTRQGAKETQYF. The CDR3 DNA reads TGTGCCAGCAGGACGAGACAGGGCGCAAAAGAGACCCAGTACTTC.

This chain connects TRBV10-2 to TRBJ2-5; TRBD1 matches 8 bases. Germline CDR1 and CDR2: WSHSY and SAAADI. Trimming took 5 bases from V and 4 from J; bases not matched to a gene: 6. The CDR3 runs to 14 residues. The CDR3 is CASSPDRGRETQYF. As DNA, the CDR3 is TGCGCCAGCAGTCCTGACAGGGGACGAGAGACCCAGTACTTC.

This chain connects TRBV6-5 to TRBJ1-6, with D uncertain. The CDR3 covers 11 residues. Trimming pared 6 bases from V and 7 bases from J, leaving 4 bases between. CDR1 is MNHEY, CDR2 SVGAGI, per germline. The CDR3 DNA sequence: TGTGCCAGCAGCTCCAATTCACCCCTCCACTTT. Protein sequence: CASSSNSPLHF.

Written as DNA, the CDR3 is TGTGCCAGCAGAATTACAAGGAGTTCCCAAGAGACCCAGTACTTC. Its protein is CASRITRSSQETQYF. The rearrangement uses TRBV27 and TRBJ2-5; no reliable D call. CDR1 and CDR2 from the germline V gene are MNHEY and SMNVEV (reference sequence). This CDR3 has 15 amino acids. V was shortened by 6 bases and J by 1 base, with 15 bases between the two germline ends.

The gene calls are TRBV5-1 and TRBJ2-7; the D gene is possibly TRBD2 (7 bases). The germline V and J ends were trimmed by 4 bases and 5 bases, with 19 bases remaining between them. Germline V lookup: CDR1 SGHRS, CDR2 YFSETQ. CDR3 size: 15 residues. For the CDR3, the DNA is TGCGCCAGCAGCGGAGGTGGGGGCAGCGGGAACGAGCAGTACTTC. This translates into CASSGGGGSGNEQYF.

CDR3 in amino acids: CASSMNGQGGPYEQYF. In DNA, the CDR3 is TGTGCCAGTAGTATGAACGGACAGGGCGGACCCTACGAGCAGTACTTC. The rearrangement links TRBV19 to TRBJ2-7; 8 bases map to TRBD1. The length of the CDR3 is 16 residues. Trimming cost V 3 bases and J 2 bases; bases outside gene matches: 9. From germline, CDR1 is LNHDA and CDR2 SQIVND (reference sequence).

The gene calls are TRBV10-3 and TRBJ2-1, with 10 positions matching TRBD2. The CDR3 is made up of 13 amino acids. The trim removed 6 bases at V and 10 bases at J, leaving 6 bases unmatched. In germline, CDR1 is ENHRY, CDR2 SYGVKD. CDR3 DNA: TGTGCCATCAGGGGGCTAGCGGGAGACGAGCAGTTCTTC. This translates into CAIRGLAGDEQFF.

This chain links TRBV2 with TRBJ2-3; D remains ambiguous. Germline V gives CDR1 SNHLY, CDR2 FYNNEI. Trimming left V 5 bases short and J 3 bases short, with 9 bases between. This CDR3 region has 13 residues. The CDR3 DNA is TGTGCCAGCAGTAGTCAGATTACAGATACGCAGTATTTT. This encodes CASSSQITDTQYF.

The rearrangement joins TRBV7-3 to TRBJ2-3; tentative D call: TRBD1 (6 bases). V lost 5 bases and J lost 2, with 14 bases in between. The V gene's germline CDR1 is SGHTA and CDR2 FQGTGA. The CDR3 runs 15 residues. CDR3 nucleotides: TGTGCCAGCAGCCCCGGGACACCATACACAGATACGCAGTATTTT. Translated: CASSPGTPYTDTQYF.

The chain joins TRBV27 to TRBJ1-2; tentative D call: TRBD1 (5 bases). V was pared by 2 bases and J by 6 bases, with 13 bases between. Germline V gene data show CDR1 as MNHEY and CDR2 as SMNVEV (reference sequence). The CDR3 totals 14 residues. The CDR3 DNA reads TGTGCCAGCAGTTTAACGGGGGGGATGAATGGCTACACCTTC. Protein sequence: CASSLTGGMNGYTF.

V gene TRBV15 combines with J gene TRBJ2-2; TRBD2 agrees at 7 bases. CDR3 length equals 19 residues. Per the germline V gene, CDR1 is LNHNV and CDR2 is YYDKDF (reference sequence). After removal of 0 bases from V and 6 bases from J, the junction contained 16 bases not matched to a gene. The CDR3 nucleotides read TGTGCCACCAGCAGAGACCGAAGCCGGACTAGATTGGGCGCCGGGGAGCTGTTTTTT. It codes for CATSRDRSRTRLGAGELFF. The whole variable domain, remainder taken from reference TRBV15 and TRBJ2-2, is DAMVIQNPRYQVTQFGKPVTLSCSQTLNHNVMYWYQQKSSQAPKLLFHYYDKDFNNEADTPDNFQSRRPNTSFCFLDIRSPGLGDTAMYLCATSRDRSRTRLGAGELFFGEGSRLTVL.

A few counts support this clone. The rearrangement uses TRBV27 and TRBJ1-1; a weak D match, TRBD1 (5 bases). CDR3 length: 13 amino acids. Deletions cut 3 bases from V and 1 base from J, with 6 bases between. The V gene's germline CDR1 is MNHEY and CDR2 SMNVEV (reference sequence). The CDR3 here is CASSFRANTEAFF. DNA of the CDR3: TGTGCCAGCAGTTTCAGGGCGAACACTGAAGCTTTCTTT.

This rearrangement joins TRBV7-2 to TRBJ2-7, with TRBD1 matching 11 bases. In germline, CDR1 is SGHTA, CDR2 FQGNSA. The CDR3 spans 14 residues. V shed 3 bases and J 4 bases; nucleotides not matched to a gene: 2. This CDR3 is CASSLGQGEYEQYF. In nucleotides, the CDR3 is TGTGCCAGCAGCTTGGGACAGGGGGAGTACGAGCAGTACTTC.

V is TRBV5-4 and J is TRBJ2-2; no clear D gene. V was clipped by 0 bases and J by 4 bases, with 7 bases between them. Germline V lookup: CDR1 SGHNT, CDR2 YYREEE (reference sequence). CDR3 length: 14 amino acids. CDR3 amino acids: CASSLGVVTGELFF. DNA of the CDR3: TGTGCCAGCAGCTTGGGAGTCGTCACCGGGGAGCTGTTTTTT.

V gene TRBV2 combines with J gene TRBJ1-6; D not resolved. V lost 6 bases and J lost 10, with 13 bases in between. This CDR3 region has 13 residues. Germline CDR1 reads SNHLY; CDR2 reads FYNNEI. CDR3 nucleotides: TGTGCCAGCAGCGCGAAGGGAGGGTCACCCCTCCACTTT. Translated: CASSAKGGSPLHF. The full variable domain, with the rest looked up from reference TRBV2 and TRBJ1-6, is EPEVTQTPSHQVTQMGQEVILRCVPISNHLYFYWYRQILGQKVEFLVSFYNNEISEKSEIFDDQFSVERPDGSNFTLKIRSTKLEDSAMYFCASSAKGGSPLHFGNGTRLTVT.

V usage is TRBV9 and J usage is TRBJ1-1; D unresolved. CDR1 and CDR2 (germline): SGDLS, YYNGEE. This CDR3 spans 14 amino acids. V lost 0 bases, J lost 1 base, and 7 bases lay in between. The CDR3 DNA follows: TGTGCCAGCAGCGTAGAGCCAGGGAACACTGAAGCTTTCTTT. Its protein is CASSVEPGNTEAFF.

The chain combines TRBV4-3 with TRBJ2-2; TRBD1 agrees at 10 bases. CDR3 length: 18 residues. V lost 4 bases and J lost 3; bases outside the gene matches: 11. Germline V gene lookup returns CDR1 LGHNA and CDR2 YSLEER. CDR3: CASSPSGGTGEDTGELFF. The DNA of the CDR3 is TGCGCCAGCAGCCCCAGTGGCGGGACAGGGGAAGACACCGGGGAGCTGTTTTTT.